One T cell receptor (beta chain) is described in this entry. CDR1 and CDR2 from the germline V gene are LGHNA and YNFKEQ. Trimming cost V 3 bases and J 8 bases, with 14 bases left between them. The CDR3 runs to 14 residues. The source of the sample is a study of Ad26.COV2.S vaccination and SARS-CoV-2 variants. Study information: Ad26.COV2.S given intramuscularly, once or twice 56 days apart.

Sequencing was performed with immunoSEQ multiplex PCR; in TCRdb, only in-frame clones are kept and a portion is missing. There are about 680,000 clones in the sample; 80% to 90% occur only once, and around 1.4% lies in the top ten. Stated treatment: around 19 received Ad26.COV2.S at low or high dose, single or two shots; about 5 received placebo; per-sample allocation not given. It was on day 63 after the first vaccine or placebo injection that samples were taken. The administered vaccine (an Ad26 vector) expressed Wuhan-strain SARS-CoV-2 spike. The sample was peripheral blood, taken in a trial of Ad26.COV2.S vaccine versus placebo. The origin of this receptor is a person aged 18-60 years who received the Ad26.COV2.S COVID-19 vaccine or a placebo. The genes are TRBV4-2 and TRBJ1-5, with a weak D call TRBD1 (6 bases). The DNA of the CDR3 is TGTGCCAGCAGCCAGGACAGTGAGCGGAAGCCCCAGCATTTT. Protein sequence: CASSQDSERKPQHF.